A single sample gave rise to the 7 T cell receptor delta chains below, sequenced in a study of γδ T cells in repeated Plasmodium falciparum infection. TCRdb reanalyzed the multiplex PCR reads using CATT. The repertoire holds tens of thousands of delta-chain clones, with 0.98% as singletons. Flow sorting of PBMC yielded separate Vgamma9/Vdelta2+ and Vdelta2-negative gammadelta T cell populations for bulk repertoire analysis. Sequenced: gamma-delta T cells from blood. The receptors stem from a pool of human donors (malaria-infected and uninfected, not separated).

This clone turned up a few times. A far larger clone differs by one base, so this is likely a read error. The same CDR3 also results from other DNA sequences found in this sample. The J segment was not called; the V segment is TRDV1; the DNA was not compared with TRDD3, the D call given in the table. Germline V gene lookup returns CDR1 TSWWSYY and CDR2 QGS. The CDR3 consists of 19 residues. CDR3 amino acids: CALRLNAPTTGGQVDKLIF. DNA of the CDR3: TGTGCTCTCCGCCTGAATGCTCCTACAACTGGGGGACAGGTCGATAAACTCATCTTC.

Note on this clone: This sequence is one base from a far larger clone and is likely a read error. The same CDR3 arises from other DNA sequences in this sample as well. V and J are TRDV2 and TRDJ1; 8 bases match TRDD3. Germline V CDR1 and CDR2: GEAIGNYY, EKD. This CDR3 has 15 amino acids. Trimming at V came to 0 bases and at J to 2 bases, leaving 4 bases not matched to a gene. The CDR3 protein is CACDTGMGDTDKLIF. CDR3 DNA sequence: TGTGCCTGTGACACCGGAATGGGGGATACCGATAAACTCATCTTT.

A note on this clone: The TCRdb record carries a much larger clone's protein, which differs from this DNA's translation at residue 8; a read error is the likely cause, and the protein listed here is the DNA translation. The chain links TRDV1 to TRDJ1; TRDD3 matches 7 bases. TCRdb supplies no J gene; here it was assigned by aligning the nucleotide sequence to germline. The ends lost 8 bases at V and 0 bases at J; junction bases unmatched: 15. Germline V gene data show CDR1 as TSWWSYY and CDR2 as QGS. This CDR3 is 17 amino acids long. Written as DNA, the CDR3 is TGTGCTCTTTTAGGTTGGGGGACACTGGGCTACACCGATAAACTCATCTTT. This encodes CALLGWGTLGYTDKLIF.

This clone appeared a few times. Given a far larger clone just one base away, this is likely a sequencing read error. Additional DNA sequences in this sample encode the identical CDR3. This sequence joins TRDV2 and TRDJ1, with 11 positions matching TRDD3. Here the J gene was assigned by germline matching of the DNA, as TCRdb has none. The CDR3 consists of 27 residues. Germline CDR1 GEAIGNYY, CDR2 EKD. CDR3 in DNA: TGTGCCTGCAGAAAGAGGGTTCAGCCGGACTCTCTTTCTGGGGGATACCCGAGACCCCCTAACACCGACAAACTCATCTTT. Its translation: CACRKRVQPDSLSGGYPRPPNTDKLIF.

At least ten counts were recorded for this clone. For this DNA, TCRdb reports the protein of a much larger clone, which diverges at residue 10, most likely from a read error; the protein presented here is translated directly from the DNA. This chain connects TRDV1 to TRDJ1; D unclear. Deletions cut 4 bases from V and 10 bases from J, with 19 bases between. Looked up from germline, CDR1 is TSWWSYY and CDR2 is QGS. The CDR3 runs 14 residues. The CDR3 DNA follows: TGTGCTCTTGGGGGCCTATCACTCCGCGCGGTACTCATCTTT. It is translated as CALGGLSLRAVLIF.

As for this clone: The protein that TCRdb holds for this DNA derives from a much larger clone and differs from the translated DNA at residue 7, which likely indicates a read error; the protein shown here is translated from the DNA. This rearrangement joins TRAV38-2/DV8 to TRDJ1; 12 bases map to TRDD3. The CDR3 consists of 25 residues. From germline, CDR1 is TSESDYY and CDR2 QEAYKQQN. V lost 0 bases and J lost 0; bases outside the gene matches: 27. The DNA for the CDR3 is TGTGCTTATAGGAGCGTTGACTTCGTCAAAGGCGACCTCCTGGGGGATACGGGGAACACCGATAAACTCATCTTT. Translated: CAYRSVDFVKGDLLGDTGNTDKLIF.

V gene TRDV2 combines with J gene TRDJ1; TRDD3 aligns across 8 bases. TCRdb supplies no J gene; here it was assigned by aligning the nucleotide sequence to germline. This CDR3 region has 18 residues. Germline CDR1 is GEAIGNYY and CDR2 is EKD. The V gene end was trimmed by 0 bases and the J gene end by 2 bases; junction bases not matched to a gene: 13. This CDR3 is CACDTVNSLGASTDKLIF. CDR3 coding DNA: TGTGCCTGTGACACCGTTAACTCACTGGGGGCCTCGACCGATAAACTCATCTTT.